This T cell receptor beta chain appears in the sequencing data of a study of beta chain features in type 1 diabetes. Populations isolated by sorting all had purity greater than 95%. Germline V gives CDR1 MNHNY, CDR2 SVGAGI (reference sequence). CDR3 length: 16 amino acids. The V gene end was trimmed by 0 bases and the J gene end by 6 bases; junction bases not matched to a gene: 7. The table lists this clone with a few counts. Its target is not known. Of the isolated RNA, all was reverse transcribed, and so the sequenced material was expressed TCRB transcripts. The read count averaged around 3.6 million across naive, central memory and regulatory T cell samples. Method: immunoSEQ multiplex PCR; TCRdb's copy keeps in-frame clones and lacks some. The table includes nearly 700,000 clones, roughly 13% detected once. Study results and limitations: All four CD4+ subsets from Type 1 diabetes patients carried moderately but significantly shorter TCRB CDR3s. A closer apparent resemblance between naive, central memory and Treg TCRB repertoires was seen in patients than in healthy donors.

V usage is TRBV6-6 and J usage is TRBJ2-1, with 8 bases that match TRBD2. This receptor was taken from a man between 18 and 35 years old with type 1 diabetes. The material sequenced was naive CD4+ T cells from blood. The CDR3 sequence: CASSYSASGLINEQFF. Here the CDR3 DNA reads TGTGCCAGCAGTTACTCAGCTAGCGGGCTCATCAATGAGCAGTTCTTC.